This is a list of T cell receptor beta chains from one sample in a study of blood T cell repertoires in COVID-19. Method: immunoSEQ multiplex PCR; TCRdb's copy keeps in-frame clones and lacks some. This repertoire shows roughly 190,000 clones, 84% found once; its top ten account for 4.5% to 6%. Specimen: peripheral blood. These receptors were obtained from a woman between 70 and 85 years old with active or convalescent COVID-19. Each CDR3 is given with its conserved first and last residue. A D gene is named only where the DNA matches it firmly. Only part of the rows carry a size: once, few, many, or a class if the clone is expanded.

V,J,size,D,CDR3,DNA
TRBV7-3,TRBJ1-4,-,TRBD1,CASSEQGREKLFF,TGTGCCAGCAGCGAACAGGGGCGTGAAAAACTGTTTTTT
TRBV5-6,TRBJ1-4,-,-,CASSFWAGEGNEKLFF,TGTGCCAGCAGCTTCTGGGCGGGGGAAGGGAATGAAAAACTGTTTTTT
TRBV6-5,TRBJ1-1,few,TRBD1,CATQGYDRGTEAFF,TGTGCCACTCAAGGGTACGACAGGGGCACTGAAGCTTTCTTT
TRBV14,TRBJ2-3,-,TRBD2,CASSQGIAGGPDTQYF,TGTGCCAGCAGCCAAGGAATAGCGGGAGGGCCAGATACGCAGTATTTT
TRBV6-5,TRBJ2-5,-,TRBD2,CASSPLAGGGETQYF,TGTGCCAGCAGTCCTCTAGCGGGAGGGGGGGAGACCCAGTACTTC
TRBV5-1,TRBJ2-2,-,TRBD2,CASSLGTSGRPGELFF,TGCGCCAGCAGCCTTGGGACTAGCGGGAGACCCGGGGAGCTGTTTTTT
TRBV6-5,TRBJ2-3,-,-,CASSRGTDTQYF,TGTGCCAGCAGCCGGGGCACAGATACGCAGTATTTT
TRBV28,TRBJ2-1,-,TRBD2,CASNAQGTSHEQFF,TGTGCCAGCAACGCCCAAGGGACTAGCCATGAGCAGTTCTTC
TRBV5-1,TRBJ2-7,-,-,CASSTPTVPYEQYF,TGCGCCAGCAGCACCCCGACAGTCCCCTACGAGCAGTACTTC
TRBV28,TRBJ2-1,-,-,CASTRMGLRTNEQFF,TGTGCCAGCACCCGAATGGGGCTACGTACGAATGAGCAGTTCTTC
TRBV15,TRBJ2-1,few,TRBD2,CATSRDGTSGYNEQFF,TGTGCCACCAGCAGAGATGGGACTAGCGGGTACAATGAGCAGTTCTTC
TRBV9,TRBJ1-1,-,-,CASSLTASGWEGLNTEAFF,TGTGCCAGCAGCCTAACCGCGTCTGGGTGGGAGGGGCTTAACACTGAAGCTTTCTTT
TRBV28,TRBJ2-5,-,TRBD2,CASRPSSGRVIGTQYF,TGTGCCAGCAGACCCTCTAGCGGGAGAGTGATAGGGACCCAGTACTTC
TRBV28,TRBJ1-6,few,-,CASSPPDSYNSPLHF,TGTGCCAGCAGTCCCCCCGACAGCTATAATTCACCCCTCCACTTT
TRBV28,TRBJ2-7,-,-,CASRRPGQSYEQYF,TGTGCCAGCAGACGACCTGGACAGTCCTACGAGCAGTACTTC
TRBV7-9,TRBJ2-1,-,-,CASSLVPTPQRNEQFF,TGTGCCAGCAGCTTAGTCCCCACACCCCAGCGGAATGAGCAGTTCTTC
TRBV3-1/TRBV3-2,TRBJ2-2,-,TRBD2,CASSQDHLAGGGELFF,TGTGCCAGCAGCCAAGATCACCTAGCGGGCGGCGGGGAGCTGTTTTTT